This T cell receptor beta chain appears in the sequencing data of a study of T cell repertoires in cytomegalovirus infection. Study-wide context: Indications of both CMV infection and matching HLA type were provided by public TCR beta signatures. Findings of the study overall: Predominance within the ex vivo response was attributable to HLA-C-restricted CMV-specific TCR beta clonotypes. Cumulative public TCR beta family frequency identified carriers of CMV plus the relevant HLA.

TCRdb re-called the reads through MiXCR, storing one row per CDR3 protein. Among fewer than 350,000 distinct CDR3 sequences listed, roughly 9.5% were seen once. The CDR3 spans 13 residues. CDR1 SGHTA and CDR2 FQGNSA come from the germline V gene. V shed 4 bases, J shed 7 bases, and the junction held 6 bases outside the gene matches. This clonotype was seen many times. The target antigen is unknown. The TCR originated in a human donor in good health (CMV status not recorded). Some clones in this sample may be carry-over from other donors' samples. The chain is built from TRBV7-2 and TRBJ1-1, with TRBD1 identical over 7 bases. Sequenced sample: PBMCs. The CDR3 nucleotides are TGTGCCAGCAGCTCATACACAGGGGTTGAAGCTTTCTTT. As protein: CASSSYTGVEAFF.